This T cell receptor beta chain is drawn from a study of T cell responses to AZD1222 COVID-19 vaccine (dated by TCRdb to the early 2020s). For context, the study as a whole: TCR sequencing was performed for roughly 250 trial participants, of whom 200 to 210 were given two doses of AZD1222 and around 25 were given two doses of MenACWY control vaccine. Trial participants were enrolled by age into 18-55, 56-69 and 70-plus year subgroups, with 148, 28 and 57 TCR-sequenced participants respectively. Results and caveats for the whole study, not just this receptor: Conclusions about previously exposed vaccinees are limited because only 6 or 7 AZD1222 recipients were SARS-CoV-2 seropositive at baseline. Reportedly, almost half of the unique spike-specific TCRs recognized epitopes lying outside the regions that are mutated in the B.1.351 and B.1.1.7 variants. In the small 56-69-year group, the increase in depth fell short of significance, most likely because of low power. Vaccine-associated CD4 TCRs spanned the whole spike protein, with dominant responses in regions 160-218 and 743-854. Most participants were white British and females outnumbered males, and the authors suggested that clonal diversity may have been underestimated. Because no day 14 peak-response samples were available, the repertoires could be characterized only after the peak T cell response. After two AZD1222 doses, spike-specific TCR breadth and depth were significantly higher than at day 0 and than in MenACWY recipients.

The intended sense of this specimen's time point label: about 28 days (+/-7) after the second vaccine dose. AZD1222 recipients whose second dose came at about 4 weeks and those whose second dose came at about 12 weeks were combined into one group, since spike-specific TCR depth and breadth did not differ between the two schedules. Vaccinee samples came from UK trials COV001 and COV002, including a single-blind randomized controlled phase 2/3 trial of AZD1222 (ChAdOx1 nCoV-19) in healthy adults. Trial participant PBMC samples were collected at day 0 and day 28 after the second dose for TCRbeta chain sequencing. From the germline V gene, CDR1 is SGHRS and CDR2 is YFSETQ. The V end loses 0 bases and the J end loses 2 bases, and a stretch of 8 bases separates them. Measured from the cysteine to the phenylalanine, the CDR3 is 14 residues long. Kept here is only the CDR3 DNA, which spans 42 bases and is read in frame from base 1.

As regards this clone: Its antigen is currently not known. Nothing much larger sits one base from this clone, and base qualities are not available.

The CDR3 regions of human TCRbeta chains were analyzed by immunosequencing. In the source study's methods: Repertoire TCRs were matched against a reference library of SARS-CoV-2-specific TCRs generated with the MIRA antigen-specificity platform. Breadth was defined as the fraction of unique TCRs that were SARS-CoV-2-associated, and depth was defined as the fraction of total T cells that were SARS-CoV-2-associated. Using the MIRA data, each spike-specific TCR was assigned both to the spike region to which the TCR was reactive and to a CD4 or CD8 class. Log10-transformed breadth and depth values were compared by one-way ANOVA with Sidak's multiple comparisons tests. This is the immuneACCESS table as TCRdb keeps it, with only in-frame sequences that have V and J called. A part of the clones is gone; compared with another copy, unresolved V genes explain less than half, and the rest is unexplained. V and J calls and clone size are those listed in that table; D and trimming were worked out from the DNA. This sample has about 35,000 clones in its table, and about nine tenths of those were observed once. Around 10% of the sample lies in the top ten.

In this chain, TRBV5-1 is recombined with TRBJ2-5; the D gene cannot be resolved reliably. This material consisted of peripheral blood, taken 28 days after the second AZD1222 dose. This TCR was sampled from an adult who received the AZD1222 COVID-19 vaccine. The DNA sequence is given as TGCGCCAGCAGCTTGGGTGGATTTCAAGAGACCCAGTACTTC. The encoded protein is CASSLGGFQETQYF.